The 2 T cell receptor beta chains given below trace back to one sample, sequenced in a study of cytomegalovirus exposure and HLA in healthy donors. The PCR ran on 60 Vbeta and 13 Jbeta primers. The repertoire was sequenced with immunoSEQ multiplex PCR; TCRdb's copy has only in-frame clones and lacks some. The data contain some 170,000 clones, about four fifths of them seen just once; the ten biggest clones take up roughly 4.9%. The sequenced sample was PBMCs. The receptors shown here come from a woman aged 18-35 years in good health and CMV-seropositive.

This chain connects TRBV28 to TRBJ2-3; D is undetermined. V gave up 6 bases and J gave up 1 base, with 8 bases separating them. CDR1 and CDR2 (germline): MDHEN, SYDVKM. There are 13 residues in the CDR3. The CDR3 DNA reads as TGTGCCAGCAGATCACGGGGCACAGATACGCAGTATTTT. It is translated as CASRSRGTDTQYF.

The chain uses TRBV2 and TRBJ1-1; no definite D call. Per germline, CDR1 SNHLY and CDR2 FYNNEI. V was pared by 6 bases and J by 0 bases, with 5 bases between. CDR3 length: 12 residues. CDR3 loop: CASRLMNTEAFF. CDR3 coding DNA: TGTGCCAGCAGACTTATGAACACTGAAGCTTTCTTT.